The present TCR beta chain was sequenced within a study of cytomegalovirus exposure and HLA in healthy donors. Study information: Previous work identified roughly 120 million unique TCR beta sequences from 150 million to 200 million T cells.

Study results and caveats: Using a false discovery rate of 0.05, a later analysis showed that 15,000 to 20,000 TCR beta sequences were associated with HLA alleles.

About this clone itself: Its specificity is not known.

Trimming stripped 2 bases from V and 10 bases from J, with 12 bases between. This CDR3 has 13 amino acids. CDR1 is MDHEN and CDR2 is SYDVKM in the germline V gene. PCR employed 60 Vbeta and 13 Jbeta primers. Profiling relied on immunoSEQ multiplex PCR, and the TCRdb table lists in-frame clones only, not all of them. Among hundreds of thousands of clones listed, about three quarters were seen once. The TCR was taken from an older woman in good health and CMV-seropositive. J is TRBJ2-1 and V is TRBV28; D perhaps matches TRBD1 (5 bases). Sequencing was done on a sample of PBMCs. DNA for the CDR3: TGTGCCAGCAGTTTAGCAGGGCCTAGGGAGCAGTTCTTC. The encoded protein is CASSLAGPREQFF.